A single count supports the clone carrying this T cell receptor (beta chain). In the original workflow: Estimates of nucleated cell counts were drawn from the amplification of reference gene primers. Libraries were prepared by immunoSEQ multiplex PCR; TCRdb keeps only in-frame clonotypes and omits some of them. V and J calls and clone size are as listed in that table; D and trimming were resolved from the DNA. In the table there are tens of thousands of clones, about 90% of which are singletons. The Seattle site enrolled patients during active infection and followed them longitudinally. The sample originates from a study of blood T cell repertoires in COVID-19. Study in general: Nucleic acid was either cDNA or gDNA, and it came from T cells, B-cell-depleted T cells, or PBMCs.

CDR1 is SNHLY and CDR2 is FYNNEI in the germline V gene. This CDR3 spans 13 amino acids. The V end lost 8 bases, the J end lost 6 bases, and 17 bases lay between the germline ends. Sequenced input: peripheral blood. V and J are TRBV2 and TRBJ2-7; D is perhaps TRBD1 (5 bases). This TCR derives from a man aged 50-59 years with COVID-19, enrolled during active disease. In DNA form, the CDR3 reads TGTGCCAGCGTCGGGCAGGGTCTAGGCGAGCAGTACTTC. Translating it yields CASVGQGLGEQYF.